This T cell receptor beta chain came from a study of OX40 agonist ivuxolimab in advanced cancers. Some background on the complete study: The costimulatory receptor OX40 (CD134) was targeted by ivuxolimab, a fully human IgG2 agonistic monoclonal antibody. Intravenous ivuxolimab was administered to patients every 2 weeks at six dose levels: 0.01, 0.1, 0.3, 1.5, 3 and 10 mg/kg. Of the approximately 54 patients in dose escalation, about 20 had hepatocellular carcinoma, some 15 had melanoma, 9 had renal cell carcinoma and 9 had head and neck cancer. The dose-escalation cohort was about 87% male with a mean age of about 60 years, ranging from roughly 20 to 85. Patients were allowed to have had prior anti-PD-1, anti-PD-L1 or anti-CTLA-4 therapy, and 40% of the dose-escalation patients had been treated with checkpoint inhibitors. Three dose-escalation patients achieved partial responses, one with hepatocellular carcinoma and two with cutaneous melanoma. Peripheral TCRbeta sequencing was intended to test whether TCR sequence diversity was altered and clonal T-cell expansion was caused by ivuxolimab. The paper covers the monotherapy dose-escalation part of the phase I ivuxolimab trial, which included N ≈ 50 patients.

CDR1 and CDR2 (SGHTA, FQGTGA) derive from the germline V gene. Relative to germline, V is 5 bases shorter and J is 0 bases shorter, with 10 bases between their ends. The CDR3 holds 15 amino acids from the cysteine to the phenylalanine. Of all the DNA, just the CDR3 is kept, 45 bases in frame from base 1. To sequence the TCRbeta CDR3 region, genomic DNA was isolated from the sorted cells. The immunoSEQ Assay was used to sequence the TCRbeta CDR3 regions. TCRdb took this table from immuneACCESS and kept in-frame rearrangements with V and J called. Such tables lack part of the clones; where checked against another copy, unresolved V genes explain under half of the gap, and the rest is unexplained. For this sample the table gives 60,000 or so clones, of which around four fifths were detected only once. The top ten hold around 4% of the sample. Paper-wide results and their limitations: Low levels of normalized T-cell clonal expansion were also seen in some patients who did not respond. After ivuxolimab, expanded clones were on average more numerous among CD8+ T cells than among CD4+ T cells. At doses from 0.1 to 3.0 mg/kg, clonal expansion was seen in both CD4+ and CD8+ blood T cells between baseline and week 6. In the 0.1-3.0 mg/kg groups, partial responders had among the lowest normalized peripheral clonal expansion, particularly in CD8+ T cells. The antigen specificity of the clonally expanded peripheral T cells was not determined.

The trial excluded patients who had a history of autoimmune disease or who were on systemic immunosuppression. Peripheral blood for TCR sequencing was collected from all dose cohorts at baseline, on cycle 4 day 1, and on cycle 7 day 1. The samples were drawn from a first-in-human, open-label, multicenter phase I dose-escalation trial of ivuxolimab. Adults with locally advanced or metastatic head and neck squamous cell, hepatocellular, melanoma or renal cell carcinoma were enrolled in the trial. Before TCR sequencing, CD4+ and CD8+ T cells were separately sorted from peripheral blood. Only one count was recorded for this clone. Its binding antigen is unknown. No clone much larger than this one lies a single base away; base qualities are absent.

The chain is encoded by TRBV7-3 joined to TRBJ2-2; the D gene could be TRBD1 or TRBD2, each one agreeing over 5 bases. This TCR came from an adult with an advanced solid tumor such as melanoma, head and neck, liver or kidney cancer. The material sequenced was CD4+ or CD8+ T cells sorted from blood, taken in a trial of the OX40 agonist ivuxolimab. The sequenced DNA is TGTGCCAGCAGCGAAGGGACCACGAACACCGGGGAGCTGTTTTTT. Translation gives CASSEGTTNTGELFF.